This T cell receptor (beta chain) was sequenced for a study of blood T cell repertoires in COVID-19. Comments on this clone: One end of the junction does not line up with germline, which may come from a read error.

This CDR3 has 16 residues. Germline lookup yields CDR1 LGHNA and CDR2 YSLEER. Participants were aged about 18 to 89 years, lived in under 30 US areas, and enrolled virtually. Under the authors' procedure: The authors estimated nucleated cell counts from reference gene primer amplification. Only in-frame clones appear in the TCRdb table, and some are missing; sequencing was by immunoSEQ multiplex PCR. V, J and clone size were drawn from that table, and D and trimming were deduced from the DNA. The data show over 200,000 clones, with roughly 90% seen just once and 3% to 4% held by the top ten. The chain uses TRBV4-3 and TRBJ2-7; 9 bases fit TRBD1. The TCR comes from a woman aged 30 to 39 with acute COVID-19. Material for sequencing was PBMCs or T cells enriched from blood (not recorded which). The CDR3 region is CASSPWGQGISHEQYF. CDR3 bases: TGCGCCAGCAGCCCCTGGGGACAGGGAATCTCCCACGAGCAGTACTTC.